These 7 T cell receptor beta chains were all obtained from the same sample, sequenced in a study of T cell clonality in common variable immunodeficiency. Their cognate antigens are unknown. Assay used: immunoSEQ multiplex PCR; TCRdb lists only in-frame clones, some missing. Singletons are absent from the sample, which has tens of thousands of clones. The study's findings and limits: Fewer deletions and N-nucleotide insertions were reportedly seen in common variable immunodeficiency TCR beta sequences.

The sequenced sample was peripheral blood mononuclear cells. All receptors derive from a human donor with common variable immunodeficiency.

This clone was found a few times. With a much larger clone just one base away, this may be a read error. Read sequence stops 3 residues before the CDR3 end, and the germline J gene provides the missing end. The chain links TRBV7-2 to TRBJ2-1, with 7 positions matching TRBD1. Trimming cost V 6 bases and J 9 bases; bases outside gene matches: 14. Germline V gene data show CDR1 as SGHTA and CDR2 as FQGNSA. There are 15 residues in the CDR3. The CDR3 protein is CASRLTGDSLVEQFF. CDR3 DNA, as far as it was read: TGTGCCAGCAGACTTACTGGGGACAGCTTGGTTGAG.

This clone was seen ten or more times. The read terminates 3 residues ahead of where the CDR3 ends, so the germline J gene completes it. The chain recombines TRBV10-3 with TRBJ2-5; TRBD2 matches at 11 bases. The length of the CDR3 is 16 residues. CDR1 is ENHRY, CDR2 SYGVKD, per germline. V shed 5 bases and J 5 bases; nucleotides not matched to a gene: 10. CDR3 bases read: TGTGCCATCAGTAGACCCGGGACTAGCGGTAGGGAGACC. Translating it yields CAISRPGTSGRET. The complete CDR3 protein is CAISRPGTSGRETQYF.

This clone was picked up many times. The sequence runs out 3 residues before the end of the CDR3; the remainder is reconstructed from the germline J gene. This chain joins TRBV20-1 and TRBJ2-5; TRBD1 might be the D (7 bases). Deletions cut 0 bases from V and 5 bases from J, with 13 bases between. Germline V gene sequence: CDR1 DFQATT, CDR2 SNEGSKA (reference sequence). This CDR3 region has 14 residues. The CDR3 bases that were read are TGCAGTGCTAGAGACCCCAGGGGGGATGAGACC. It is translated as CSARDPRGDET. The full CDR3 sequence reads CSARDPRGDETQYF.

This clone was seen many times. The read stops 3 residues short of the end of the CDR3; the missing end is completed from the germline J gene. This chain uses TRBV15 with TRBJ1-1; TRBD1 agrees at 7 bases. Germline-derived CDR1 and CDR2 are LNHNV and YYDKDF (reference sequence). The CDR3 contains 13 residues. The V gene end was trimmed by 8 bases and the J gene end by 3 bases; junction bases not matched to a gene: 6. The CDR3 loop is CATRQGLDTEAFF. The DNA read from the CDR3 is TGTGCCACCCGACAGGGTTTGGACACTGAA.

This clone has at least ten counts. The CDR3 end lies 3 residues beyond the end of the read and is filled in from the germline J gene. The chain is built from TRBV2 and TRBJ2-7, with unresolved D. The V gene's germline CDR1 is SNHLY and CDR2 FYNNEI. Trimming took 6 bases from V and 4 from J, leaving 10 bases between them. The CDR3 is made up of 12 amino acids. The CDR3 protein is CASRQSSYEQYF. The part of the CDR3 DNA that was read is TGTGCCAGCAGACAGTCCTCGTACGAG.

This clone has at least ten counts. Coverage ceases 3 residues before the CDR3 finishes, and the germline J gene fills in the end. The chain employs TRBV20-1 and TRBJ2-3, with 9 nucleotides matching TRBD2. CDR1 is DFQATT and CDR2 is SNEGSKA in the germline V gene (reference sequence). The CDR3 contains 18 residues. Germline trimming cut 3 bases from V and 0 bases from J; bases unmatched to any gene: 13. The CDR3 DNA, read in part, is TGCAGTGCTAGCTCATTGAATAGCGGGGGTTCTAGCACAGATACG. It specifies CSASSLNSGGSSTDT. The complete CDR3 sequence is CSASSLNSGGSSTDTQYF.

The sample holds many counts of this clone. The CDR3 DNA, read in part, is TGTGCCAGTAACCACAGGGGGACTTCAGAAAAA. Its translation: CASNHRGTSEK. The whole CDR3 is CASNHRGTSEKLFF. This chain connects TRBV19 to TRBJ1-4; TRBD1 agrees at 8 bases. The observed sequence ends 3 residues before the CDR3 terminus, with the missing tail filled in from the germline J gene. This CDR3 region has 14 residues. The J segment lost 8 bases and the V segment lost 7 bases, leaving 9 bases of the junction unmatched. Germline CDR1 reads LNHDA; CDR2 reads SQIVND (reference sequence). The variable domain in full, with the rest retrieved from reference TRBV19 and TRBJ1-4, is DGGITQSPKYLFRKEGQNVTLSCEQNLNHDAMYWYRQDPGQGLRLIYYSQIVNDFQKGDIAEGYSVSREKKESFPLTVTSAQKNPTAFYLCASNHRGTSEKLFFGSGTQLSVL.